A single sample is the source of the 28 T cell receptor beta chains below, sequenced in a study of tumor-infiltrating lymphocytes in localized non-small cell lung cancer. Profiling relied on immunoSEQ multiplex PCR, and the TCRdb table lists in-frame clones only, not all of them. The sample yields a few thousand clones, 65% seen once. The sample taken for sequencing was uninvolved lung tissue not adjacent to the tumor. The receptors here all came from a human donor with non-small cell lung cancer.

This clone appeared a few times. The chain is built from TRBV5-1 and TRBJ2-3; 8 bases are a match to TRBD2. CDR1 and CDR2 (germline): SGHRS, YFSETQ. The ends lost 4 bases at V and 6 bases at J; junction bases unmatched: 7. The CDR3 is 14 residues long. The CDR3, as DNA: TGCGCCAGCAGCACAGGACTAGCCGCCGATACGCAGTATTTT. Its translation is CASSTGLAADTQYF.

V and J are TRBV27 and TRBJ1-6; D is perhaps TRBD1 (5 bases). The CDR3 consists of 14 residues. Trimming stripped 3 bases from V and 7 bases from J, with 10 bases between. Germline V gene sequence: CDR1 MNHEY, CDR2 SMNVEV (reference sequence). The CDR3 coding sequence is TGTGCCAGCAGTTTTCGCCAGGGAAATTCACCCCTCCACTTT. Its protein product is CASSFRQGNSPLHF.

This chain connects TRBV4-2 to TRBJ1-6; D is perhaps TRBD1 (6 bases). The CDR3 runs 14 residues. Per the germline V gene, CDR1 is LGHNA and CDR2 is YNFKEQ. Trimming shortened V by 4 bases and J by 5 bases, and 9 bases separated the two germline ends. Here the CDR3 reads CASSLQGDNSPLHF. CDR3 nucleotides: TGTGCCAGCAGCCTACAGGGTGATAATTCACCCCTCCACTTT.

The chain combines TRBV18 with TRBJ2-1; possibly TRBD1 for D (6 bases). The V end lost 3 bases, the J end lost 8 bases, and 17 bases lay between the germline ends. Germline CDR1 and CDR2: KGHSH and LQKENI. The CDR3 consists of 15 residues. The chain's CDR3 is CASSPRGSSEDEQFF. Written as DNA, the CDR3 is TGTGCCAGCTCACCCAGGGGTAGCAGTGAGGATGAGCAGTTCTTC.

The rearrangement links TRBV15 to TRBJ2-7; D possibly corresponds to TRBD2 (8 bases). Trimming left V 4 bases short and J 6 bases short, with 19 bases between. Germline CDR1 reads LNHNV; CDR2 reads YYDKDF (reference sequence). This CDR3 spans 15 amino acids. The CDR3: CATSTTGVGGGEQYF. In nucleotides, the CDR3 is TGTGCCACCAGCACCACAGGGGTCGGGGGGGGCGAGCAGTACTTC.

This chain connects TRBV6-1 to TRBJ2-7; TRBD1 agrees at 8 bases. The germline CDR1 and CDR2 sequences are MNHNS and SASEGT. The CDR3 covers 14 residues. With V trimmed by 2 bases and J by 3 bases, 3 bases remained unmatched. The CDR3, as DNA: TGTGCCAGCAGTGAAAGGACAGGGAGCTACGAGCAGTACTTC. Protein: CASSERTGSYEQYF.

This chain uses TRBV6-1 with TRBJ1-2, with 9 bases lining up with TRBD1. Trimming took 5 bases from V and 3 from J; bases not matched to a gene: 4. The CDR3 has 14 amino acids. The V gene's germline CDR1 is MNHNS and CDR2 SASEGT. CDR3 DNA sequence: TGTGCCAGCAGTAGACAGGGGGTAGACTATGGCTACACCTTC. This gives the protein CASSRQGVDYGYTF.

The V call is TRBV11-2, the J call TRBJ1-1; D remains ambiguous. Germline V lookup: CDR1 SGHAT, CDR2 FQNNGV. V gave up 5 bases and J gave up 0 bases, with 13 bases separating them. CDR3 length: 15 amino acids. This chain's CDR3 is CASSLDIPLNTEAFF. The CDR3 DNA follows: TGTGCCAGCAGCCTCGACATCCCTCTGAACACTGAAGCTTTCTTT.

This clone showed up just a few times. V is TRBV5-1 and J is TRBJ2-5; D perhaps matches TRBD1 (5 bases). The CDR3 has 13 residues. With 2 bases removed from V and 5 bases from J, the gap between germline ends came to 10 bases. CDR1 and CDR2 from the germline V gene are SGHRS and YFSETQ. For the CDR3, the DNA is TGCGCCAGCAGCTTCGACAGCGAGGAGACCCAGTACTTC. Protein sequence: CASSFDSEETQYF.

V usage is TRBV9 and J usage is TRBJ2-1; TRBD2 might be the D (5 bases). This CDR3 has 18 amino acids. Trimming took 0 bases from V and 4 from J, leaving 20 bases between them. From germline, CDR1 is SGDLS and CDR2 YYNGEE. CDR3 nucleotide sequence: TGTGCCAGCAGCGTAGGCGTAGCGCAACAATATCCTTACAATGAGCAGTTCTTC. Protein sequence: CASSVGVAQQYPYNEQFF.

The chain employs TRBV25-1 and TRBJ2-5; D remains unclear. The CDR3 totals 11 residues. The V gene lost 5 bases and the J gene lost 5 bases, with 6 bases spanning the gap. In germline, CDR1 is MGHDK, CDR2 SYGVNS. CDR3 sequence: CASSYGETQYF. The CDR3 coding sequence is TGTGCCAGCAGTTACGGGGAGACCCAGTACTTC.

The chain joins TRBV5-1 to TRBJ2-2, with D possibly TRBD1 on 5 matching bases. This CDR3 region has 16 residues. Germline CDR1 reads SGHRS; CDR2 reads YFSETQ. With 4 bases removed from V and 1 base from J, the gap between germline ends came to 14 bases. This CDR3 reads CASSPNGQGNTGELFF. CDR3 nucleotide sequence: TGCGCCAGCAGCCCTAATGGGCAGGGGAACACCGGGGAGCTGTTTTTT.

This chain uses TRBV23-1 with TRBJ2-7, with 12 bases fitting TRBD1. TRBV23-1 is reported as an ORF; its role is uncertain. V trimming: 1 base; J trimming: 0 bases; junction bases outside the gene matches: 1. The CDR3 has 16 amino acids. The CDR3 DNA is TGCGCCAGCAGTCAATGGGACAGGGGGCGCTCCTACGAGCAGTACTTC. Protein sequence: CASSQWDRGRSYEQYF.

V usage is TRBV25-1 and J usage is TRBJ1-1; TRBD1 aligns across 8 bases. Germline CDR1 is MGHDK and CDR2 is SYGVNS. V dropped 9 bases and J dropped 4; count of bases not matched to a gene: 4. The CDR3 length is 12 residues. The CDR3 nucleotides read TGTGCCAGTAGACAGGGGCTCACTGAAGCTTTCTTT. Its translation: CASRQGLTEAFF.

The CDR3 loop is CASSRKGPFRTSEGSEQFF. In DNA form, the CDR3 reads TGTGCCAGCAGTCGAAAAGGGCCGTTTAGGACTTCCGAGGGTAGTGAGCAGTTCTTC. The J gene is TRBJ2-1, the V gene TRBV11-2; maybe TRBD2 (5 bases). The CDR3 has 19 residues. V shed 6 bases and J shed 9 bases, with 33 bases lying between them. Germline CDR1 is SGHAT and CDR2 is FQNNGV.

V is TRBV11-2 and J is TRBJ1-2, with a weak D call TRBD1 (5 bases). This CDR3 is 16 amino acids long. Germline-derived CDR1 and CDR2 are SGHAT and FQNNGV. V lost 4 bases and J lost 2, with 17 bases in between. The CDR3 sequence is CASSSLTVPTNYGYTF. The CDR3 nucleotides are TGTGCCAGCAGCTCCCTGACAGTTCCCACCAACTATGGCTACACCTTC.

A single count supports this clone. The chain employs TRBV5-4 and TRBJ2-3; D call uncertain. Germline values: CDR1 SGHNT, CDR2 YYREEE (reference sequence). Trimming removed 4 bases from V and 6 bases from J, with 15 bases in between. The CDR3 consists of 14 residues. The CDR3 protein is CASSPSPGADTQYF. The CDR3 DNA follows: TGTGCCAGCAGCCCTTCACCTGGTGCCGATACGCAGTATTTT.

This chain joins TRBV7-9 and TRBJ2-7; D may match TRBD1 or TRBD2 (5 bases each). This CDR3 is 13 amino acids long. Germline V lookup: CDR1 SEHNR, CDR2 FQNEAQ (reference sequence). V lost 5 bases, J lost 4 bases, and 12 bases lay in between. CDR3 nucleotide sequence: TGTGCCAGCAGCCCAGGGACGGTTTACGAGCAGTACTTC. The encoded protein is CASSPGTVYEQYF.

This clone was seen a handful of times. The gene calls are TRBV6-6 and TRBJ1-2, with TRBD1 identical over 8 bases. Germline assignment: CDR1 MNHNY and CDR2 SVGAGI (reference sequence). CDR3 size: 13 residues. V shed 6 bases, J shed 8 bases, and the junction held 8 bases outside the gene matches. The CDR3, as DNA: TGTGCCAGCAGAGATACAGGGGGACGCGGCTACACCTTC. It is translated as CASRDTGGRGYTF.

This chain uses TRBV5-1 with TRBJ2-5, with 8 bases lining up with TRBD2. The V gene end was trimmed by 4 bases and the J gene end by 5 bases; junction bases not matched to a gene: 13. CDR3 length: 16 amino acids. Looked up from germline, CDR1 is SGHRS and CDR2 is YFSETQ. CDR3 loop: CASSPGGAGAGETQYF. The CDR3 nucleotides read TGCGCCAGCAGCCCTGGCGGAGCGGGGGCCGGGGAGACCCAGTACTTC.

The CDR3 coding sequence is TGTGCCTGGAGTGTAAGGGCAGGGGCGACTATCGAGCAGTACTTC. Translation: CAWSVRAGATIEQYF. V gene TRBV30 combines with J gene TRBJ2-7; D perhaps matches TRBD1 (6 bases). V gave up 0 bases and J gave up 6 bases, with 18 bases separating them. The germline CDR1 and CDR2 sequences are GTSNPN and SVGIG (reference sequence). The CDR3 runs 15 residues. Full variable domain (rest looked up from reference TRBV30 and TRBJ2-7): SQTIHQWPATLVQPVGSPLSLECTVEGTSNPNLYWYRQAAGRGLQLLFYSVGIGQISSEVPQNLSASRPQDRQFILSSKKLLLSDSGFYLCAWSVRAGATIEQYFGPGTRLTVT.

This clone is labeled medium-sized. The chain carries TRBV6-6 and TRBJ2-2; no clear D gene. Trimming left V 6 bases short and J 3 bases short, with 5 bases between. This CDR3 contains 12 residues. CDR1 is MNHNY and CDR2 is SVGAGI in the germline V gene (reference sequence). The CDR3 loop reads CASRWDTGELFF. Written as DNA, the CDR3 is TGTGCCAGCAGATGGGACACCGGGGAGCTGTTTTTT.

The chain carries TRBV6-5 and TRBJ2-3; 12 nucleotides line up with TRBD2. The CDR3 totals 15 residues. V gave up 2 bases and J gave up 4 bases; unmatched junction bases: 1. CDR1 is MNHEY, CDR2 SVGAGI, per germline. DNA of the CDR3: TGTGCCAGCAGTTACGGACTAGCGGGATCAGATACGCAGTATTTT. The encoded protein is CASSYGLAGSDTQYF.

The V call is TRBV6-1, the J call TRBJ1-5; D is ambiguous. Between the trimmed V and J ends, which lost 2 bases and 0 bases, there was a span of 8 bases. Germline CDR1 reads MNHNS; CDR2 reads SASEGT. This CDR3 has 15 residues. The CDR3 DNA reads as TGTGCCAGCAGTGAATCTTCCCTTAGCAATCAGCCCCAGCATTTT. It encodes CASSESSLSNQPQHF.

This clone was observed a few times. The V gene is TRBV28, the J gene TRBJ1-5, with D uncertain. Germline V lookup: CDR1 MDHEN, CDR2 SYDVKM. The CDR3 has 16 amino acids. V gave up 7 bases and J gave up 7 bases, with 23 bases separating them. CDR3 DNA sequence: TGTGCCAGCACCACCTCTCTGCCCGGGAGGGTGCAGCCCCAGCATTTT. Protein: CASTTSLPGRVQPQHF.

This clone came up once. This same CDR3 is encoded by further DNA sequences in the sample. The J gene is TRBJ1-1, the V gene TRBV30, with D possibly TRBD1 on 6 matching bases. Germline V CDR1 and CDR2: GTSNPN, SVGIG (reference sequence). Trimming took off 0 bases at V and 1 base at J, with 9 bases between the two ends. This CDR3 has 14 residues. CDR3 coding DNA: TGTGCCTGGAGTGTCCAGGGGACGAACACTGAAGCTTTCTTT. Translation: CAWSVQGTNTEAFF.

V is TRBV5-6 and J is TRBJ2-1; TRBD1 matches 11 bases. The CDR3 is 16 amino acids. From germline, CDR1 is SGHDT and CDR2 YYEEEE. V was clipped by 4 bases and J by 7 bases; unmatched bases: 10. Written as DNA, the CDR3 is TGTGCCAGCAGCGTTCCGGGACAGGGGGTTCGGAATGAGCAGTTCTTC. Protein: CASSVPGQGVRNEQFF.

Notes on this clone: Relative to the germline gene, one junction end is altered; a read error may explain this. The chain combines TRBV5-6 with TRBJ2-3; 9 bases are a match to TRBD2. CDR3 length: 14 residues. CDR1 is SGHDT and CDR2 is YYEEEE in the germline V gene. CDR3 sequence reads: CASSGGTSIDTQYF. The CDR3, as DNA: TGTGCCAGCAGCGGCGGGACTAGCATAGATACGCAGTATTTT. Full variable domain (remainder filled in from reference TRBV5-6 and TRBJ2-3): DAGVTQSPTHLIKTRGQQVTLRCSPKSGHDTVSWYQQALGQGPQFIFQYYEEEERQRGNFPDRFSGHQFPNYSSELNVNALLLGDSALYLCASSGGTSIDTQYFGPGTRLTVL.